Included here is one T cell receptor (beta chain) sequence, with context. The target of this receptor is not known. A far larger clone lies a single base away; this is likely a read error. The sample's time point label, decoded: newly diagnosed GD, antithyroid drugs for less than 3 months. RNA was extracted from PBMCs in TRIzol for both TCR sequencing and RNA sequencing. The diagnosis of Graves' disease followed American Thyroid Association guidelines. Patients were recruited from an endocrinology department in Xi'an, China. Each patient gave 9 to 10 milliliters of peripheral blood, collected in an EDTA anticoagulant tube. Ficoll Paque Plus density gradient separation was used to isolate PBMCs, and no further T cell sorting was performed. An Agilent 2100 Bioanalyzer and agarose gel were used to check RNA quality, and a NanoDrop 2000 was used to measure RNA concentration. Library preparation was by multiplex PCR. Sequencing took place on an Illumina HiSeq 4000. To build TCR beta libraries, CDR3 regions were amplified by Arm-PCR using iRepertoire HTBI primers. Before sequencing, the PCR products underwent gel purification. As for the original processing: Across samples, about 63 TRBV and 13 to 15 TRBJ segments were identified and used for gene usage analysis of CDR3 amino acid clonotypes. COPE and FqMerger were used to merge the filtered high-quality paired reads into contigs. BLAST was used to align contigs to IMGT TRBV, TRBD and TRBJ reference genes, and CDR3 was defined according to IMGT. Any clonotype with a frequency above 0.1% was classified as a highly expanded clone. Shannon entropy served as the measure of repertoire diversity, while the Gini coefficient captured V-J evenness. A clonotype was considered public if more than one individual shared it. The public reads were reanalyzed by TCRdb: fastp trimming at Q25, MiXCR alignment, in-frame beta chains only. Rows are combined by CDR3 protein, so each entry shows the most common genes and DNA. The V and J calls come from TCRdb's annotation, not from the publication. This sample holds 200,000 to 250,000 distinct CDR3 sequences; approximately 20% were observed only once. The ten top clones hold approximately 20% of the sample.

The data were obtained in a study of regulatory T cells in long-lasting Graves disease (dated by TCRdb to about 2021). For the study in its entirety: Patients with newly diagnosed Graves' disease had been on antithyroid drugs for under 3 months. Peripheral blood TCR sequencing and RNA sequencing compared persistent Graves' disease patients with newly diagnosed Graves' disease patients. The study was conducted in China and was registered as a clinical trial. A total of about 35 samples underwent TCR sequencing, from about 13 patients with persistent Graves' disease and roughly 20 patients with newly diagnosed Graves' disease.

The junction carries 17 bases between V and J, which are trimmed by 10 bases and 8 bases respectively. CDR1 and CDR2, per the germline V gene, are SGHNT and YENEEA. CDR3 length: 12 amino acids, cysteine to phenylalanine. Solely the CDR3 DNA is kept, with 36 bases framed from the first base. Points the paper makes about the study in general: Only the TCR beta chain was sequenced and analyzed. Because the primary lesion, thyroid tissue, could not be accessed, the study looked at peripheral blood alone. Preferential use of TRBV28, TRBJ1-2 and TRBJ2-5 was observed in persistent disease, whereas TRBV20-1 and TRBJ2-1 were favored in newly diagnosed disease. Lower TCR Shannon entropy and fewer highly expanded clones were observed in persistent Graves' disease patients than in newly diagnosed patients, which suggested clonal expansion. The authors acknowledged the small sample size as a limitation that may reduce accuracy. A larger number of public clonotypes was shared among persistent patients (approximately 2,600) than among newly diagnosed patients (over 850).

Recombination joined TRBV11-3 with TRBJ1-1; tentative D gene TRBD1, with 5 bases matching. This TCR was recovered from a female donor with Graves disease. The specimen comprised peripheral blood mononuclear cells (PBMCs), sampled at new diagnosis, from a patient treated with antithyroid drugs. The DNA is TGTGCCAACAGGTCGGGCCTTACCGAAGCTTTCTTT. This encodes CANRSGLTEAFF.